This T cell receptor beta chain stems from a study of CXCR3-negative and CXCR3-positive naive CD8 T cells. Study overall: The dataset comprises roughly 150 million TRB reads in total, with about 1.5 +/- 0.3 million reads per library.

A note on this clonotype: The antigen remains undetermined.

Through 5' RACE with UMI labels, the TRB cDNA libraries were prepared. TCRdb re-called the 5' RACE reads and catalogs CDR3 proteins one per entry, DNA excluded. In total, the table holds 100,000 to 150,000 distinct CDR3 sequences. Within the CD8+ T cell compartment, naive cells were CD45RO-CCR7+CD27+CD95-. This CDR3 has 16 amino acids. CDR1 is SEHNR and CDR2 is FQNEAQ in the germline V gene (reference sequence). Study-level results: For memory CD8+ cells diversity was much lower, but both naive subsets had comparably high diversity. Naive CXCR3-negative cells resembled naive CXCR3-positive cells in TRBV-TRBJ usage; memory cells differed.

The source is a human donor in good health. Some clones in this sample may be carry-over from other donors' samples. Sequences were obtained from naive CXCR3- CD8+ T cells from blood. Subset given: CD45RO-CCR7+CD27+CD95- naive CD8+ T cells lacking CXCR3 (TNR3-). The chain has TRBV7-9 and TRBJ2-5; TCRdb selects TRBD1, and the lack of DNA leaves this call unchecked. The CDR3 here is CASRRSGTGYQGTQYF.